This T cell receptor beta chain is from a study of cytomegalovirus exposure and HLA in healthy donors. General study points: Per published reports, the classifier diagnosed cytomegalovirus status with high specificity and sensitivity. Clusters of TCRs from the first cohort tended to co-occur in the 110 or so validation repertoires (as a later analysis found). The investigators catalogued 150 or so TCR beta chains as cytomegalovirus-associated.

Data came from immunoSEQ multiplex PCR; TCRdb stores just in-frame clones and leaves some out. The data contain under 250,000 clones, about nine tenths of them singletons. In the case of this clone: Its specificity is not known.

The sequence was obtained from a woman between 18 and 29 years old in good health and CMV-seropositive. The material sequenced was PBMCs.

In DNA form, the CDR3 reads TGTGCCAGCAGCTCTGGACTAGCGGGAGCATCAGATACGCAGTATTTT. This translates into CASSSGLAGASDTQYF. The chain has TRBV7-9 and TRBJ2-3; TRBD2 matches at 13 bases. The CDR3 runs 16 residues. The germline V gene has CDR1 SEHNR and CDR2 FQNEAQ (reference sequence). V was pared by 4 bases and J by 4 bases, with 5 bases of the junction left unmatched.